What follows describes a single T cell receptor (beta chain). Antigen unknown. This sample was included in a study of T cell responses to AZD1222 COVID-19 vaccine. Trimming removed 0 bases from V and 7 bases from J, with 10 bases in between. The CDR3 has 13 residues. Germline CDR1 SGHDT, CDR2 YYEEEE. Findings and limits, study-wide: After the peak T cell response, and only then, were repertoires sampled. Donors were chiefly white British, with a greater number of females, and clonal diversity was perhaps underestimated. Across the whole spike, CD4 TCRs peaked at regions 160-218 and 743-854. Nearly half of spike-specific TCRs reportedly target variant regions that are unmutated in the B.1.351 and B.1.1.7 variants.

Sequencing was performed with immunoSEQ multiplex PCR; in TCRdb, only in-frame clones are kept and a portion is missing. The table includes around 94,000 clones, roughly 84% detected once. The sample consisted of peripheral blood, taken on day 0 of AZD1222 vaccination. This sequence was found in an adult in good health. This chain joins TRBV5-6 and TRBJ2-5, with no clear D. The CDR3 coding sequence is TGTGCCAGCAGCTTGGGGCCGTTAAGGACCCAGTACTTC. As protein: CASSLGPLRTQYF.